The present T cell receptor beta chain was sequenced within a study of T cell responses to AZD1222 COVID-19 vaccine (dated by TCRdb to the early 2020s). About the study as a whole: AZD1222 recipients given second doses at about 4 weeks or at about 12 weeks were pooled, since spike-specific TCR depth and breadth were not found to differ between the two schedules. Trial participants were enrolled by age into 18-55, 56-69 and 70-plus year subgroups, with roughly 160, 29 and 62 TCR-sequenced participants respectively. TCR sequencing was performed for more than 230 trial participants, of whom roughly 200 were given two doses of AZD1222 and around 25 were given two doses of MenACWY control vaccine.

A distance of 9 bases separates the germline ends of V and J, which lose 3 bases and 7 bases respectively. CDR1 and CDR2 were assigned from the germline V gene (reference sequence) as PRHDT and FYEKMQ. The cysteine opens and the phenylalanine closes a CDR3 of 12 amino acids. Kept here is only the CDR3 DNA, which spans 36 bases and is read in frame from base 1. Overall study results and their limits: Participants were mostly white British and included more females than males, and it was suggested by the authors that clonal diversity may have been underestimated. Because no day 14 peak-response samples were available, repertoires were characterized only after the peak T cell response. In the small 56-69-year group, the increase in depth fell short of significance, most likely because of low power. After two AZD1222 doses, both the breadth and the depth of spike-specific TCRs were significantly higher than at day 0 and than in MenACWY recipients. Reportedly, almost half of the unique spike-specific TCRs recognized epitopes lying outside the regions that are mutated in the B.1.351 and B.1.1.7 variants. Conclusions about previously exposed vaccinees were limited because only six or seven AZD1222 recipients were SARS-CoV-2 seropositive at baseline. Vaccine-associated CD4 TCRs spanned the whole spike protein, with dominant responses in regions 160-218 and 743-854.

The CDR3 regions of human TCRbeta chains were analyzed by immunosequencing. In the authors' own workflow: TCRs in the repertoires were matched against a reference library of SARS-CoV-2-specific TCRs that had been generated with the MIRA antigen-specificity platform. Breadth was defined as the fraction of unique TCRs that were SARS-CoV-2-associated, and depth was defined as the fraction of total T cells that were SARS-CoV-2-associated. Using the MIRA data, every spike-specific TCR was mapped to the spike region that the TCR reacted to and assigned to either a CD4 or a CD8 class. Log10-transformed breadth and depth values were compared by one-way ANOVA with Sidak's multiple comparisons tests. TCRdb limited this immuneACCESS table to in-frame rearrangements with V and J called. A share of clones is missing; checked studies link under half to unresolved V genes, and the rest is unexplained. V and J calls plus clone size are reproduced from that table; the DNA served to infer D and trimming. For this sample the table gives 110,000 to 150,000 clones, of which about 92% were detected only once. The top ten constitute over 7.5% of the sample.

The intended sense of this specimen's time point label: baseline before first vaccination. Vaccinee samples were obtained from the UK trials COV001 and COV002, which included a single-blind randomized controlled phase 2/3 trial of AZD1222 (ChAdOx1 nCoV-19) in healthy adults. Trial participant PBMC samples were collected at day 0 and day 28 after the second dose for TCRbeta chain sequencing. As to this clone: Its binding antigen is unknown. No base-level quality is on record; no much larger clone is a single base apart.

This specimen consisted of peripheral blood, obtained on day 0 of AZD1222 vaccination. The receptor's source is an adult in good health. Here the chain combines TRBV13 and TRBJ1-1; 5 matching bases give a weak D call of TRBD1. The sequence in DNA is TGTGCCAGCAGCTTGAGAGACAGTGAAGCTTTCTTT. It is translated as CASSLRDSEAFF.